This entry is about one T cell receptor beta chain. Its antigen is still unknown. The data derive from a study of T cells in Graves' hyperthyroidism and ophthalmopathy. TCR beta CDR3 regions were amplified from RNA transcripts. Researchers ran a first-round RT-PCR on the TCR CDR3 using the HTBI primer set. TCRdb called the multiplex PCR reads again in MiXCR, with one record for every CDR3 protein. The sample holds 340,000 or so distinct CDR3 sequences; roughly 15% are singletons and the top ten take approximately 31%. Diagnostic assessment was based on clinical symptoms, serum thyroxine and TRAb, thyroid ultrasound and orbital computed tomography. Points from the study as a whole: Within blood appeared most thyroid clonotypes that had expanded above 0.001. Stable hyperthyroidism was separated from ophthalmopathy by a model based on 13 V-J features.

Sequencing was carried out using blood. This sequence was found in a man in his thirties or forties with Graves' hyperthyroidism.

The CDR3 DNA follows: TGTGCCACCAGTGATCCGCTTTTGGGCACCGGGGAGCTGTTTTTT. Encoded protein: CATSDPLLGTGELFF. This chain links TRBV24-1 with TRBJ2-2; the D is unclear. Deletions cut 3 bases from V and 4 bases from J, with 11 bases between. This CDR3 has 15 amino acids. CDR1 and CDR2 from the germline V gene are KGHDR and SFDVKD.